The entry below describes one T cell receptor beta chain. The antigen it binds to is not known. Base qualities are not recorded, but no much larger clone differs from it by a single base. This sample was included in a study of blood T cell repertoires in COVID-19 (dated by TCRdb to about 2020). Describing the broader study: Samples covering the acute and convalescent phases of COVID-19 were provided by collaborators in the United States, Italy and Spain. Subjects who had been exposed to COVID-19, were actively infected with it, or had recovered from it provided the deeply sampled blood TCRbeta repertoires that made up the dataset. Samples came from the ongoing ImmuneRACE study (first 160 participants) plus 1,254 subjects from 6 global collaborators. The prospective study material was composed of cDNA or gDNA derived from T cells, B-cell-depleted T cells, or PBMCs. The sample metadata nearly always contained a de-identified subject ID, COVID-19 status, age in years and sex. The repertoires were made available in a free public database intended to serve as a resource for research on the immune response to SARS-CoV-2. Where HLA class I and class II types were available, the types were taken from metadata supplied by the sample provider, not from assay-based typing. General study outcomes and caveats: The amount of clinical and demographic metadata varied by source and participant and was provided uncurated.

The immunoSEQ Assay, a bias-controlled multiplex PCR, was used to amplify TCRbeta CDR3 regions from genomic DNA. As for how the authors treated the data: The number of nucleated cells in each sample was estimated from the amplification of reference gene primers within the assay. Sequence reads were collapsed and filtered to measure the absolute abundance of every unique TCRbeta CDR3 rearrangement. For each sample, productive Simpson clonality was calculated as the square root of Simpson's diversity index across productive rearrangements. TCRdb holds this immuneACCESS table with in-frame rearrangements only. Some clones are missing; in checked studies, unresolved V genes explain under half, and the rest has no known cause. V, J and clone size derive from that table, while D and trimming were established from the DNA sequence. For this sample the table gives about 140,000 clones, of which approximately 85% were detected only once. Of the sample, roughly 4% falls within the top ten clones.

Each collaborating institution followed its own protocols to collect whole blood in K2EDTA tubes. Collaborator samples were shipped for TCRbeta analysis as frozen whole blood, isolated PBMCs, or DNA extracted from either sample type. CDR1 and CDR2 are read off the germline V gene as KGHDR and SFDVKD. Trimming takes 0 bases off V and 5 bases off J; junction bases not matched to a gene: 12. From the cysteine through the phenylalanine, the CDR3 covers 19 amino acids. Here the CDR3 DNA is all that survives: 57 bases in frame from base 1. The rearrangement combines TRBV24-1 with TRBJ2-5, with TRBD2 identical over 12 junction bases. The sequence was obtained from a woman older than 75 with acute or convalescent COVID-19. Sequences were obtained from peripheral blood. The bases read TGTGCCACCAGTGATTTGCGGTGGGCTAGCGGGGGGGTCCGGGAGACCCAGTACTTC. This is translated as CATSDLRWASGGVRETQYF.